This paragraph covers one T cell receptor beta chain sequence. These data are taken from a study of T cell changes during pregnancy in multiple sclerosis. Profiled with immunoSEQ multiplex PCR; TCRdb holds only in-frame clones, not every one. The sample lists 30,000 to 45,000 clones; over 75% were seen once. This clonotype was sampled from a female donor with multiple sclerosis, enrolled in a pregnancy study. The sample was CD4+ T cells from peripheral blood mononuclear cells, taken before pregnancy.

The CDR3 bases are TGTGCCAGCAGCGCCCTAAACCGGGACAGGGACGCTTTCTTT. Translating gives CASSALNRDRDAFF. The chain uses TRBV7-8 and TRBJ1-1; TRBD1 matches at 9 bases. The CDR3 covers 14 residues. Germline CDR1 is SGHVS and CDR2 is FQNEAQ. Germline trimming cut 5 bases from V and 11 bases from J; bases unmatched to any gene: 12. Using reference TRBV7-8 and TRBJ1-1 for the parts outside the CDR3, the full variable domain is GAGVSQSPRYKVAKRGQDVALRCDPISGHVSLFWYQQALGQGPEFLTYFQNEAQLDKSGLPSDRFFAERPEGSVSTLKIQRTQQEDSAVYLCASSALNRDRDAFFGQGTRLTVV.